The 31 T cell receptor beta chains below were found in one sample sequenced in a study of blood T cell repertoires in COVID-19 (dated by TCRdb to 2020 to 2021). Receptor libraries were prepared by the immunoSEQ multiplex PCR assay. This immuneACCESS table, as held by TCRdb, lists in-frame sequences with V and J called but not all clones. Of the missing ones, under half trace to an unresolved V gene in checked studies; the others have no known cause. This sample has 70,000 to 95,000 clones in its table, and around four fifths of those were observed once. The ten largest clones take up approximately 1.7% of the sample. Sequencing was done on a sample of peripheral blood. Receptor source: a woman aged 55 to 70 with acute or convalescent COVID-19.

The rearrangement joins TRBV19 to TRBJ1-1, with 7 bases that match TRBD1. Germline-derived CDR1 and CDR2 are LNHDA and SQIVND (reference sequence). The CDR3 covers 15 residues. Trimming took 0 bases from V and 5 from J; bases not matched to a gene: 6. DNA of the CDR3: TGTGCCAGTAGTATAGAGGGCAGGGGGAAGACTGAAGCTTTCTTT. Translated, it gives CASSIEGRGKTEAFF.

This chain uses TRBV2 with TRBJ1-1; D unclear. Germline V gives CDR1 SNHLY, CDR2 FYNNEI. Trimming removed 7 bases at V and 7 bases at J, with 19 bases between. The CDR3 consists of 14 residues. The CDR3 sequence: CASTARRDMIEAFF. CDR3 nucleotide sequence: TGTGCCAGCACCGCTAGGAGGGATATGATTGAAGCTTTCTTT. The entire variable domain, with the rest obtained from reference TRBV2 and TRBJ1-1, is as follows: EPEVTQTPSHQVTQMGQEVILRCVPISNHLYFYWYRQILGQKVEFLVSFYNNEISEKSEIFDDQFSVERPDGSNFTLKIRSTKLEDSAMYFCASTARRDMIEAFFGQGTRLTVV.

The V call is TRBV7-9, the J call TRBJ2-2; TRBD2 agrees at 9 bases. Unmatched junction bases numbered 8, after V lost 5 bases and J lost 7 bases. This CDR3 has 15 residues. Germline loops: CDR1 SEHNR, CDR2 FQNEAQ (reference sequence). As DNA, the CDR3 is TGTGCCAGCAGCCCTGCTAGCGGGGTAGGCGGGGAGCTGTTTTTT. Translated: CASSPASGVGGELFF.

The chain recombines TRBV4-2 with TRBJ2-1; possible D gene TRBD2, 5 bases. The CDR3 loop spans 14 amino acids. Germline lookup yields CDR1 LGHNA and CDR2 YNFKEQ. The V end was cut by 2 bases, the J end by 7 bases, with 12 bases between. The CDR3 is CASSQNNPGNEQFF. In nucleotides, the CDR3 is TGTGCCAGCAGCCAAAATAACCCGGGGAATGAGCAGTTCTTC.

V is TRBV29-1 and J is TRBJ1-1; TRBD1 matches at 9 bases. From germline, CDR1 is SQVTM and CDR2 ANQGSEA. The trim removed 6 bases at V and 1 base at J, leaving 6 bases unmatched. CDR3 length: 14 amino acids. The CDR3 reads CSVTVTGGNTEAFF. For the CDR3, the DNA is TGCAGCGTGACGGTGACAGGGGGGAACACTGAAGCTTTCTTT.

This clone appeared once. This chain connects TRBV5-4 to TRBJ2-2, with a weak D call TRBD1 (5 bases). The ends were cut back, 0 bases at V and 0 bases at J, with 12 bases in the middle. Germline CDR1 reads SGHNT; CDR2 reads YYREEE (reference sequence). CDR3 length equals 17 residues. The CDR3 spells CASSLVGVWTNTGELFF. The CDR3 bases are TGTGCCAGCAGCTTGGTAGGGGTGTGGACGAACACCGGGGAGCTGTTTTTT.

The V gene is TRBV5-1, the J gene TRBJ2-1; 11 bases fit TRBD2. The CDR3 is 16 amino acids. After removal of 0 bases from V and 3 bases from J, the junction contained 2 bases not matched to a gene. CDR1 and CDR2 (germline): SGHRS, YFSETQ. CDR3 in DNA: TGCGCCAGCAGCTTGGCAGGACTAGCGGGCTACAATGAGCAGTTCTTC. It specifies CASSLAGLAGYNEQFF.

The chain combines TRBV7-8 with TRBJ2-5; D gene ambiguous. Trimming shortened V by 0 bases and J by 3 bases, and 5 bases separated the two germline ends. From germline, CDR1 is SGHVS and CDR2 FQNEAQ. The CDR3 has 13 amino acids. Here the CDR3 DNA reads TGTGCCAGCAGCTTAGCCCTAAAAGAGACCCAGTACTTC. Translating gives CASSLALKETQYF.

The rearrangement joins TRBV30 to TRBJ2-1; TRBD2 matches at 9 bases. Trimming removed 0 bases from V and 1 base from J; junction bases left unmatched: 1. Germline lookup yields CDR1 GTSNPN and CDR2 SVGIG (reference sequence). The CDR3 extends over 15 amino acids. In DNA form, the CDR3 reads TGTGCCTGGAGTGTAGCGGGAGGATCCTACAATGAGCAGTTCTTC. Translation gives CAWSVAGGSYNEQFF.

V usage is TRBV7-9 and J usage is TRBJ1-2, with 7 bases fitting TRBD1. This CDR3 has 13 amino acids. Germline V gene lookup returns CDR1 SEHNR and CDR2 FQNEAQ (reference sequence). V lost 5 bases to trimming and J lost 4 bases; unmatched junction nucleotides: 4. This CDR3 is CASSPGQTYGYTF. CDR3 nucleotide sequence: TGTGCCAGCAGCCCGGGACAGACCTATGGCTACACCTTC.

The gene calls are TRBV24-1 and TRBJ2-2; D ambiguous. Between the trimmed V and J ends, which lost 5 bases and 6 bases, there was a span of 12 bases. The CDR3 consists of 14 residues. Germline CDR1 reads KGHDR; CDR2 reads SFDVKD. CDR3 bases: TGTGCCACCAGTGCCGTAACCCAGGCCGGGGAGCTGTTTTTT. Amino acid sequence: CATSAVTQAGELFF.

This rearrangement joins TRBV6-5 to TRBJ1-1; D not certain. CDR3 length: 14 amino acids. The V gene lost 2 bases and the J gene lost 4 bases, with 11 bases spanning the gap. Germline loops: CDR1 MNHEY, CDR2 SVGAGI. CDR3 sequence: CASSYAAKRTEAFF. CDR3 coding DNA: TGTGCCAGCAGTTACGCCGCTAAACGCACTGAAGCTTTCTTT.

This sequence joins TRBV28 and TRBJ2-1; 8 bases agree with TRBD1. The CDR3 covers 14 residues. From germline, CDR1 is MDHEN and CDR2 SYDVKM. V shed 10 bases, J shed 6 bases, and the junction held 11 bases outside the gene matches. The CDR3 loop is CATEDRVFSNEQFF. For the CDR3, the DNA is TGTGCCACCGAGGACAGGGTATTTTCCAATGAGCAGTTCTTC.

In its sample, this clone was seen a few times. V usage is TRBV7-9 and J usage is TRBJ2-1; 7 bases are a match to TRBD2. The germline CDR1 and CDR2 sequences are SEHNR and FQNEAQ (reference sequence). The V gene end was trimmed by 3 bases and the J gene end by 5 bases; junction bases not matched to a gene: 7. The CDR3 covers 15 residues. The CDR3 spells CASSFRTSADNEQFF. CDR3 DNA: TGTGCCAGCAGCTTTCGGACTAGTGCAGACAATGAGCAGTTCTTC.

CDR3 coding DNA: TGTGCCAGCTCACCAGTCAGGTCATCGTATAATGAAAAACTGTTTTTT. Translation: CASSPVRSSYNEKLFF. The gene calls are TRBV18 and TRBJ1-4; D is undetermined. V was trimmed by 2 bases and J by 4 bases, leaving 14 bases between them. The V gene's germline CDR1 is KGHSH and CDR2 LQKENI. The CDR3 sequence is 16 residues long.

The rearrangement links TRBV7-9 to TRBJ2-3; no clear D gene. Germline assignment: CDR1 SEHNR and CDR2 FQNEAQ (reference sequence). This CDR3 region has 11 residues. V gave up 6 bases and J gave up 3 bases, with 4 bases separating them. This chain's CDR3 is CASSYTDTQYF. In nucleotides, the CDR3 is TGTGCCAGCAGTTATACAGATACGCAGTATTTT.

The chain employs TRBV10-3 and TRBJ2-5; D is perhaps TRBD1 (7 bases). V was clipped by 8 bases and J by 1 base, with 17 bases between them. The CDR3 runs to 15 residues. The V gene's germline CDR1 is ENHRY and CDR2 SYGVKD. The CDR3 bases are TGTGCCATCGGGCTAGGCGGGACAGTCCAAGAGACCCAGTACTTC. It is translated as CAIGLGGTVQETQYF.

This clone was found a few times. This chain links TRBV2 with TRBJ1-6, with D tentatively TRBD1 (5 bases). Between the trimmed V and J ends, which lost 4 bases and 0 bases, there was a span of 10 bases. The CDR3 sequence is 16 residues long. Germline V gives CDR1 SNHLY, CDR2 FYNNEI. For the CDR3, the DNA is TGTGCCAGCAGTGCGACAGCGAACTCCTATAATTCACCCCTCCACTTT. Translated: CASSATANSYNSPLHF.

The V gene is TRBV7-8, the J gene TRBJ2-1, with 7 bases matching TRBD1. This CDR3 has 15 residues. The J segment lost 3 bases and the V segment lost 5 bases, leaving 7 bases of the junction unmatched. Germline V lookup: CDR1 SGHVS, CDR2 FQNEAQ. The CDR3 sequence: CASSARDSRYNEQFF. Here the CDR3 DNA reads TGTGCCAGCAGCGCCCGGGACAGCCGCTACAATGAGCAGTTCTTC. Using reference TRBV7-8 and TRBJ2-1 for the parts outside the CDR3, the full variable domain is GAGVSQSPRYKVAKRGQDVALRCDPISGHVSLFWYQQALGQGPEFLTYFQNEAQLDKSGLPSDRFFAERPEGSVSTLKIQRTQQEDSAVYLCASSARDSRYNEQFFGPGTRLTVL.

This chain links TRBV5-6 with TRBJ1-2; D ambiguous. The V end was cut by 0 bases, the J end by 4 bases, with 10 bases between. The CDR3 length is 14 residues. Germline assignment: CDR1 SGHDT and CDR2 YYEEEE. CDR3 sequence reads: CASSLVPSSYGYTF. The CDR3 coding sequence is TGTGCCAGCAGCTTGGTTCCGTCTTCCTATGGCTACACCTTC. Drawing the rest from reference TRBV5-6 and TRBJ1-2, the complete variable domain is DAGVTQSPTHLIKTRGQQVTLRCSPKSGHDTVSWYQQALGQGPQFIFQYYEEEERQRGNFPDRFSGHQFPNYSSELNVNALLLGDSALYLCASSLVPSSYGYTFGSGTRLTVV.

The V and J genes are TRBV6-5 and TRBJ2-2, with 10 bases lining up with TRBD2. The trim removed 7 bases at V and 6 bases at J, leaving 8 bases unmatched. The germline gives CDR1 MNHEY, CDR2 SVGAGI. The CDR3 covers 15 residues. CDR3 coding DNA: TGTGCCAGCACTAGCGGGGGACCACGACCCGGGGAGCTGTTTTTT. Translating it yields CASTSGGPRPGELFF.

This clone was observed a single time. V usage is TRBV6-5 and J usage is TRBJ1-6; D is ambiguous. Trimming cost V 7 bases and J 6 bases, with 16 bases left between them. The germline CDR1 and CDR2 sequences are MNHEY and SVGAGI. CDR3 length equals 15 residues. The chain's CDR3 is CASTAGDGVNSPLHF. In nucleotides, the CDR3 is TGTGCCAGCACCGCCGGGGATGGAGTTAATTCACCCCTCCACTTT.

The gene calls are TRBV5-4 and TRBJ2-5, with D possibly matching TRBD1 (5 bases). CDR3 length equals 14 residues. The germline V gene encodes CDR1 SGHNT and CDR2 YYREEE (reference sequence). Trimming stripped 1 base from V and 2 bases from J, with 9 bases between. The CDR3 loop is CASSLSGKQETQYF. DNA for the CDR3: TGTGCCAGCAGCTTGTCAGGGAAACAAGAGACCCAGTACTTC.

The chain has TRBV10-3 and TRBJ1-1, with 7 nucleotides matching TRBD1. The CDR3 runs 13 residues. Losses at the gene ends were 6 bases for V and 8 bases for J; bases not matched to a gene: 9. Germline-derived CDR1 and CDR2 are ENHRY and SYGVKD. This chain's CDR3 is CAIRPGTEKEAFF. In nucleotides, the CDR3 is TGTGCCATCAGACCCGGGACAGAAAAAGAAGCTTTCTTT.

The J gene is TRBJ1-1, the V gene TRBV18; D perhaps matches TRBD1 (5 bases). The CDR3 length is 16 residues. Trimming took off 5 bases at V and 4 bases at J, with 20 bases between the two ends. Germline CDR1 and CDR2: KGHSH and LQKENI. CDR3 in amino acids: CASSSMGLSGGTEAFF. CDR3 sequence (DNA): TGTGCCAGCTCATCAATGGGACTCTCGGGTGGCACTGAAGCTTTCTTT.

This clone has at least ten counts. The chain uses TRBV4-2 and TRBJ2-1; TRBD2 matches at 14 bases. The germline V gene has CDR1 LGHNA and CDR2 YNFKEQ. V trimming: 4 bases; J trimming: 7 bases; junction bases outside the gene matches: 24. The length of the CDR3 is 22 residues. The CDR3 nucleotides read TGTGCCAGCAGCCCGGTGGGACTAGCGGGGGAGAAGCCTCAAGGATTAATTAATGAGCAGTTCTTC. It encodes CASSPVGLAGEKPQGLINEQFF.

The chain is built from TRBV2 and TRBJ1-6; D uncertain. Deletions cut 8 bases from V and 0 bases from J, with 5 bases between. The germline CDR1 and CDR2 sequences are SNHLY and FYNNEI. This CDR3 has 13 residues. The CDR3 sequence: CASSSSYNSPLHF. The CDR3 DNA reads TGTGCCAGCTCGAGCTCCTATAATTCACCCCTCCACTTT. Combining the CDR3 with reference TRBV2 and TRBJ1-6 gives the whole variable domain EPEVTQTPSHQVTQMGQEVILRCVPISNHLYFYWYRQILGQKVEFLVSFYNNEISEKSEIFDDQFSVERPDGSNFTLKIRSTKLEDSAMYFCASSSSYNSPLHFGNGTRLTVT.

V gene TRBV10-3 combines with J gene TRBJ2-1; D perhaps matches TRBD2 (6 bases). CDR3 length: 15 amino acids. Germline CDR1 is ENHRY and CDR2 is SYGVKD. The ends were cut back, 10 bases at V and 4 bases at J, with 20 bases in the middle. CDR3 amino acids: CATETGDSRYNEQFF. DNA of the CDR3: TGTGCCACAGAAACCGGGGACTCCAGGTACAATGAGCAGTTCTTC.

The J gene is TRBJ2-1, the V gene TRBV21-1; the table names TRBD2, a call not compared with the DNA. TRBV21-1 constitutes a pseudogene. The CDR3 is made up of 15 amino acids. The CDR3 reads CASSKAERSTNEQFF. DNA of the CDR3: TGTGCCAGCAGCAAAGCGGAGCGGAGCACCAATGAGCAGTTCTTC.

The chain has TRBV5-6 and TRBJ2-7; a possible D gene is TRBD1 (6 bases). This CDR3 spans 14 amino acids. Germline V gene data show CDR1 as SGHDT and CDR2 as YYEEEE. Trimming removed 5 bases at V and 6 bases at J, with 18 bases between. The CDR3 reads CASRLQGDGSEQYF. As DNA, the CDR3 is TGTGCCAGCAGACTACAGGGTGATGGTTCCGAGCAGTACTTC.

There are a few counts of this clone. J is TRBJ1-6 and V is TRBV10-2, with 7 bases aligning to TRBD1. Germline values: CDR1 WSHSY, CDR2 SAAADI. With V trimmed by 3 bases and J by 9 bases, 2 bases remained unmatched. The CDR3 spans 13 residues. For the CDR3, the DNA is TGCGCCAGCAGTGACAGGGGGGTTTCACCCCTCCACTTT. It yields the protein CASSDRGVSPLHF.